A single sample is the source of the 29 T cell receptor beta chains below, sequenced in a study of T cells in Graves' hyperthyroidism and ophthalmopathy. Amplification of TCR beta CDR3 regions was performed using RNA transcripts as template. TCR CDR3 regions were first amplified by RT-PCR with HTBI primers. TCRdb reprocessed the multiplex PCR reads via MiXCR and lists one record per CDR3 protein. The sample consists of about 320,000 distinct CDR3 sequences, roughly 17% of them appearing once. Sequencing input: blood. Source of these receptors: a man aged 30 to 45 with Graves' hyperthyroidism.

This clonotype was counted ten times or more. This chain links TRBV18 with TRBJ2-7; D tentatively fits TRBD1 or TRBD2 (5 bases each). In germline, CDR1 is KGHSH, CDR2 LQKENI. V was clipped by 0 bases and J by 2 bases, with 11 bases between them. The CDR3 length is 15 residues. The CDR3 here is CASSPPSGTTYEQYF. The CDR3 bases are TGTGCCAGCTCACCACCCTCAGGGACCACCTACGAGCAGTACTTC.

The V gene is TRBV7-3, the J gene TRBJ2-7, with TRBD2 matching 11 bases. The germline CDR1 and CDR2 sequences are SGHTA and FQGTGA. CDR3 length: 16 amino acids. The junction had 1 base not matched to a gene; V was cut back by 0 bases and J by 0 bases. The CDR3 region has the DNA TGTGCCAGCAGCTTAACGGGGACTAGCGGCTCCTACGAGCAGTACTTC. Amino acids: CASSLTGTSGSYEQYF.

The DNA for the CDR3 is TGTGCCAGCAGCCTATTTGGGGGACCGGGACAGGCCTCCTACAATGAGCAGTTCTTC. It specifies CASSLFGGPGQASYNEQFF. This chain links TRBV7-8 with TRBJ2-1; 8 nucleotides align to TRBD1. The CDR3 runs to 19 residues. CDR1 is SGHVS and CDR2 is FQNEAQ in the germline V gene. Losses at the gene ends were 5 bases for V and 0 bases for J; bases not matched to a gene: 15.

Ten or more counts support this clonotype. The V call is TRBV28, the J call TRBJ1-1; D is unresolved. Germline CDR1 reads MDHEN; CDR2 reads SYDVKM. V lost 8 bases and J 0 bases, leaving 19 bases between the germline ends. The CDR3 contains 16 residues. CDR3 DNA sequence: TGTGCCAGCTCTAACCCGGCGGGCGCAATGAACACTGAAGCTTTCTTT. Translated, it gives CASSNPAGAMNTEAFF.

This clonotype has ten or more counts. The chain combines TRBV28 with TRBJ2-1; no firm D call. This CDR3 is 12 amino acids long. Germline CDR1 is MDHEN and CDR2 is SYDVKM. The V and J ends lost 5 bases and 4 bases respectively, with 6 bases between them. The CDR3 bases are TGTGCCAGCAGTGATCTATACAATGAGCAGTTCTTC. The encoded protein is CASSDLYNEQFF.

The rearrangement uses TRBV7-3 and TRBJ2-7; tentative D call: TRBD1 (6 bases). Germline loops: CDR1 SGHTA, CDR2 FQGTGA. The CDR3 loop spans 15 amino acids. V was clipped by 1 base and J by 4 bases, with 14 bases between them. CDR3: CASSLKSLQGYEQYF. CDR3 DNA sequence: TGTGCCAGCAGCTTAAAGTCCCTCCAGGGGTACGAGCAGTACTTC.

There are many counts of this clonotype. The chain couples TRBV10-3 to TRBJ2-7; D is perhaps TRBD1 (6 bases). With 6 bases removed from V and 3 bases from J, the gap between germline ends came to 12 bases. Germline CDR1 and CDR2: ENHRY and SYGVKD. There are 13 residues in the CDR3. The CDR3 protein is CAIRQGLGYEQYF. CDR3 DNA: TGTGCCATCAGACAGGGTTTGGGCTACGAGCAGTACTTC.

The chain uses TRBV4-1 and TRBJ2-5; 10 bases agree with TRBD2. Germline lookup yields CDR1 MGHRA and CDR2 YSYEKL. This CDR3 spans 19 amino acids. V trimming: 4 bases; J trimming: 5 bases; junction bases outside the gene matches: 19. CDR3: CASSRPPGLAITGGETQYF. The CDR3 DNA reads as TGCGCCAGCAGCCGACCGCCGGGACTAGCGATAACTGGCGGGGAGACCCAGTACTTC.

This clonotype appeared many times. The V call is TRBV18, the J call TRBJ2-5, with D unclear. Germline V CDR1 and CDR2: KGHSH, LQKENI. This CDR3 has 14 amino acids. Trimming stripped 0 bases from V and 4 bases from J, with 9 bases between. In DNA, the CDR3 is TGTGCCAGCTCACCACCCTCCCATGGAGAGACCCAGTACTTC. It yields the protein CASSPPSHGETQYF.

This clonotype was seen repeatedly, ten times or more. The rearrangement links TRBV18 to TRBJ2-5, with TRBD1 identical over 9 bases. CDR3 length: 13 residues. V was clipped by 2 bases and J by 5 bases; unmatched bases: 0. Per the germline V gene, CDR1 is KGHSH and CDR2 is LQKENI. Here the CDR3 DNA reads TGTGCCAGCTCACCAGGACAGGGGGAGACCCAGTACTTC. As protein: CASSPGQGETQYF.

This clonotype appeared a few times. V gene TRBV27 combines with J gene TRBJ2-2; 11 bases are a match to TRBD1. Losses at the gene ends were 6 bases for V and 7 bases for J; bases not matched to a gene: 4. This CDR3 region has 14 residues. CDR1 is MNHEY and CDR2 is SMNVEV in the germline V gene (reference sequence). CDR3 in amino acids: CASRDRGQGGELFF. CDR3 DNA sequence: TGTGCCAGCAGGGACAGGGGGCAGGGCGGGGAGCTGTTTTTT.

This clonotype came up a few times. V and J are TRBV20-1 and TRBJ2-7; 8 bases are shared with TRBD2. Germline V gives CDR1 DFQATT, CDR2 SNEGSKA (reference sequence). V lost 5 bases, J lost 5 bases, and 11 bases stayed unmatched. The CDR3 covers 14 residues. The CDR3 region is CSADGTSGRHEQYF. The CDR3 DNA follows: TGCAGTGCTGATGGGACCAGCGGGAGACACGAGCAGTACTTC.

Many counts were recorded for this clonotype. This rearrangement joins TRBV7-8 to TRBJ1-4; maybe TRBD1 (6 bases). The germline CDR1 and CDR2 sequences are SGHVS and FQNEAQ. V was pared by 2 bases and J by 5 bases, with 15 bases between. The CDR3 extends over 16 amino acids. This chain's CDR3 is CASSLREAGVNEKLFF. The CDR3 DNA sequence: TGTGCCAGCAGCTTACGGGAAGCAGGGGTAAATGAAAAACTGTTTTTT.

The chain has TRBV20-1 and TRBJ2-1; 9 nucleotides line up with TRBD2. V lost 7 bases and J lost 0; bases outside the gene matches: 10. The germline V gene has CDR1 DFQATT and CDR2 SNEGSKA (reference sequence). The CDR3 totals 16 residues. CDR3 bases: TGCAGTGAGGTTTTGCGGGAGGGGAGCTCCTACAATGAGCAGTTCTTC. It specifies CSEVLREGSSYNEQFF.

This clonotype occurred many times. V gene TRBV12-3 or TRBV12-4 combines with J gene TRBJ2-1; a weak D match, TRBD2 (5 bases). The CDR3 length is 13 residues. Trimming removed 11 bases from V and 4 bases from J, with 15 bases in between. The CDR3 region is CAARRGEYNEQFF. The DNA for the CDR3 is TGTGCCGCCCGACGTGGGGAGTACAATGAGCAGTTCTTC.

This clonotype came up a few times. The chain uses TRBV14 and TRBJ2-3, with D tentatively TRBD2 (6 bases). CDR3 length: 14 residues. From germline, CDR1 is SGHDN and CDR2 FVKESK. V lost 6 bases, J lost 9 bases, and 19 bases lay in between. In DNA form, the CDR3 reads TGTGCCAGCAGTACTTGGAGGGCCCCCGGGACGCAGTATTTT. As protein: CASSTWRAPGTQYF.

The chain has TRBV30 and TRBJ2-1, with D possibly being TRBD1 or TRBD2 (5 bases each). CDR1 GTSNPN and CDR2 SVGIG come from the germline V gene (reference sequence). The V end was cut by 1 base, the J end by 8 bases, with 12 bases between. The CDR3 consists of 13 residues. The CDR3 sequence: CAWSAQRGDEQFF. The CDR3 DNA follows: TGTGCCTGGAGTGCACAGAGAGGGGATGAGCAGTTCTTC.

This clonotype was recorded many times. This chain joins TRBV11-2 and TRBJ2-5; 12 bases match TRBD2. The germline V gene has CDR1 SGHAT and CDR2 FQNNGV. CDR3 length equals 20 residues. Trimming removed 1 base from V and 5 bases from J; junction bases left unmatched: 17. CDR3 bases: TGTGCCAGCAGCTTAGGTTGGACTAGCGGGATATCCAAGGATGGGGAGACCCAGTACTTC. Its protein product is CASSLGWTSGISKDGETQYF.

This clonotype was observed at least ten times. The chain recombines TRBV9 with TRBJ2-7, with unresolved D. Germline-derived CDR1 and CDR2 are SGDLS and YYNGEE. V lost 4 bases and J lost 0, with 8 bases in between. This CDR3 has 13 amino acids. The DNA of the CDR3 is TGTGCCAGCAGCCCTTTGAGCTCCTACGAGCAGTACTTC. This sequence encodes CASSPLSSYEQYF.

This clonotype was observed a few times. This could be a read error, since a much larger clone is one nucleotide away. CDR3 sequence reads: CASSPGGASSYEQYF. The CDR3 coding sequence is TGTGCCAGCAGCCCCGGGGGGGCTAGCTCCTACGAGCAGTACTTC. The chain uses TRBV2 and TRBJ2-7, with 8 bases fitting TRBD2. The CDR3 is 15 residues long. J was trimmed by 0 bases and V by 6 bases; bases with no gene match: 7. In germline, CDR1 is SNHLY, CDR2 FYNNEI.

The genes are TRBV11-2 and TRBJ2-1; D may be TRBD2 (6 bases). This CDR3 comprises 13 residues. Between the trimmed V and J ends, which lost 6 bases and 6 bases, there was a span of 12 bases. The germline CDR1 and CDR2 sequences are SGHAT and FQNNGV. In nucleotides, the CDR3 is TGTGCCAGCAGAAGGAAGGGAGGCAATGAGCAGTTCTTC. Protein sequence: CASRRKGGNEQFF.

The chain recombines TRBV12-3 or TRBV12-4 with TRBJ1-5; D gene ambiguous. V was trimmed by 2 bases and J by 4 bases, leaving 6 bases between them. The length of the CDR3 is 13 residues. Written as DNA, the CDR3 is TGTGCCAGCAGTTTACCCCTAAATCAGCCCCAGCATTTT. Its protein is CASSLPLNQPQHF.

This clonotype showed up many times. The rearrangement links TRBV12-3 or TRBV12-4 to TRBJ1-2, with D tentatively TRBD1 (5 bases). V lost 7 bases and J 6 bases, leaving 12 bases between the germline ends. This CDR3 is built from 12 residues. CDR3 in amino acids: CASTVGGDGYTF. The CDR3 DNA sequence: TGTGCCAGCACCGTAGGAGGGGATGGCTACACCTTC.

This clonotype was counted between two and nine times. The chain combines TRBV6-1 with TRBJ1-1; D call uncertain. Germline CDR1 reads MNHNS; CDR2 reads SASEGT. The length of the CDR3 is 15 residues. Between the trimmed V and J ends, which lost 6 bases and 0 bases, there was a span of 14 bases. This CDR3 is CASSPNKYLNTEAFF. The CDR3 DNA follows: TGTGCCAGCAGCCCCAACAAGTATTTGAACACTGAAGCTTTCTTT.

This clonotype appeared many times. Written as DNA, the CDR3 is TGTGCCAGCAGTGGCCCTGGGGCAGGGTCCTACGAGCAGTACTTC. It codes for CASSGPGAGSYEQYF. The chain has TRBV28 and TRBJ2-7; maybe TRBD1 (5 bases). The V end lost 5 bases, the J end lost 1 base, and 15 bases lay between the germline ends. CDR3 length: 15 residues. Germline V lookup: CDR1 MDHEN, CDR2 SYDVKM.

This clonotype was seen at least ten times. This chain links TRBV28 with TRBJ2-7; maybe TRBD1 (6 bases). Germline V CDR1 and CDR2: MDHEN, SYDVKM. The ends were cut back, 7 bases at V and 3 bases at J, with 10 bases in the middle. The CDR3 sequence is 12 residues long. CDR3 amino acids: CASTGAVYEQYF. The CDR3 DNA reads as TGTGCCAGCACAGGGGCGGTCTACGAGCAGTACTTC.

This clonotype occurred many times. The gene calls are TRBV29-1 and TRBJ2-1; 8 bases are shared with TRBD1. CDR1 and CDR2 from the germline V gene are SQVTM and ANQGSEA. The CDR3 runs 16 residues. With V trimmed by 3 bases and J by 7 bases, 14 bases remained unmatched. CDR3 nucleotide sequence: TGCAGCGTTGAGGGGGTTCGGACAGGGATAGGAAATGAGCAGTTCTTC. This gives the protein CSVEGVRTGIGNEQFF.

The table lists this clonotype with many counts. V usage is TRBV12-3 or TRBV12-4 and J usage is TRBJ1-4, with unresolved D. V was trimmed by 6 bases and J by 0 bases, leaving 11 bases between them. The CDR3 is 15 residues long. CDR3 sequence reads: CASSDVRATNEKLFF. CDR3 bases: TGTGCCAGCAGCGACGTACGTGCAACTAATGAAAAACTGTTTTTT.

This clonotype was seen repeatedly, ten times or more. The V call is TRBV6-1, the J call TRBJ1-5; D is perhaps TRBD1 (6 bases). Germline lookup yields CDR1 MNHNS and CDR2 SASEGT. The CDR3 has 17 amino acids. Trimming took off 1 base at V and 3 bases at J, with 16 bases between the two ends. CDR3 DNA sequence: TGTGCCAGCAGTGAAGGGGGGGGGCAGACGCCCAATCAGCCCCAGCATTTT. Encoded protein: CASSEGGGQTPNQPQHF.